The 32 T cell receptor beta chains below all came from one sample that was sequenced in a study of tumor and adjacent non-tumor tissue in lung cancer. The library came from three nested PCR rounds adapted from ARM-PCR protocols. TCRdb used MiXCR to reprocess the multiplex PCR reads, holding one entry per CDR3 protein. The table lists approximately 120,000 distinct CDR3 sequences, over 55% of them singletons. This sample's RNA came from whole unsorted tissue. Distant lung tissue was collected more than 3 cm away from the tumor edge. The sequenced sample was distant non-tumor lung tissue. Receptors originate from a man aged 55-75 years with non-small cell lung cancer.

Concerning this clonotype: The junction shows a germline mismatch at one end, possibly a read error. The rearrangement uses TRBV5-1 and TRBJ2-1, with TRBD1 matching 8 bases. From germline, CDR1 is SGHRS and CDR2 YFSETQ. This CDR3 region has 15 residues. In DNA form, the CDR3 reads TGCGCCAGCAGCCTCGGACAGGGAACCGGCAATGGGCAGTTCTTC. Translated: CASSLGQGTGNGQFF.

The chain carries TRBV20-1 and TRBJ2-7, with 8 bases that match TRBD2. This CDR3 is 16 amino acids long. Germline V lookup: CDR1 DFQATT, CDR2 SNEGSKA (reference sequence). V trimming: 2 bases; J trimming: 3 bases; junction bases outside the gene matches: 12. The CDR3, as DNA: TGCAGTGCTAGAACCCTGCTCGCGGGGGGTGGCTACGAGCAGTACTTC. Translation: CSARTLLAGGGYEQYF.

This clonotype has ten or more counts. A read error is likely, as this CDR3 ends without the conserved phenylalanine or tryptophan. The CDR3 reads CASSLGLAGGPTDTQYL. The DNA for the CDR3 is TGCGCCAGCAGCCTAGGACTAGCGGGGGGGCCCACAGATACGCAGTATCTT. V gene TRBV4-1 combines with J gene TRBJ2-3, with 15 bases identical to TRBD2. The germline V gene has CDR1 MGHRA and CDR2 YSYEKL. The CDR3 extends over 17 amino acids. V lost 4 bases and J lost 2; bases outside the gene matches: 4.

Many counts were recorded for this clonotype. The V call is TRBV6-5, the J call TRBJ2-7; D is possibly TRBD2 (5 bases). This CDR3 is built from 12 residues. The ends were cut back, 5 bases at V and 4 bases at J, with 9 bases in the middle. CDR1 is MNHEY, CDR2 SVGAGI, per germline. The CDR3 bases are TGTGCCAGCAGTGGAGGTGGGTACGAGCAGTACTTC. Translation gives CASSGGGYEQYF.

A word on this clonotype: One junction end does not reproduce the germline sequence, and a read error may be involved. The V gene is TRBV6-6, the J gene TRBJ2-3, with no clear D. The length of the CDR3 is 13 residues. Germline-derived CDR1 and CDR2 are MNHNY and SVGAGI (reference sequence). This chain's CDR3 is CVSSFKNGDTRYF. DNA for the CDR3: TGTGTCAGCAGTTTCAAGAACGGTGATACGCGGTATTTT.

To note about this clonotype: Just one base apart from a much larger clone, this may be a read error. This rearrangement joins TRBV10-3 to TRBJ2-7; TRBD1 matches at 8 bases. V lost 8 bases to trimming and J lost 3 bases; unmatched junction nucleotides: 6. There are 13 residues in the CDR3. The germline V gene encodes CDR1 ENHRY and CDR2 SYGVKD. The CDR3: CAIDPGQGYEQYF. Here the CDR3 DNA reads TGTGCCATCGACCCCGGACAGGGCTACGAGCAGTACTTC.

This clonotype was counted once. This may stem from a read error, because a much larger clone lies one nucleotide away. The chain employs TRBV20-1 and TRBJ1-6, with D perhaps matching TRBD1 (6 bases). Germline values: CDR1 DFQATT, CDR2 SNEGSKA (reference sequence). CDR3 length: 15 amino acids. CDR3 loop: CSARTQGPVNSALHF. Here the CDR3 DNA reads TGCAGTGCTAGGACACAGGGACCTGTCAATTCAGCCCTCCACTTT.

This clonotype occurred many times. This chain uses TRBV6-1 with TRBJ1-4; perhaps TRBD1 as D (5 bases). The CDR3 contains 14 residues. V dropped 5 bases and J dropped 3 bases, with 10 bases sitting between them. Germline CDR1 MNHNS, CDR2 SASEGT. The CDR3 here is CASSHRFSNEKLFF. In DNA form, the CDR3 reads TGTGCCAGCAGTCACAGGTTTTCTAATGAAAAACTGTTTTTT.

The chain recombines TRBV10-2 with TRBJ2-7; 7 bases are shared with TRBD1. Germline V CDR1 and CDR2: WSHSY, SAAADI. CDR3 length equals 11 residues. The CDR3 DNA is TGCTCCAACAACCAGGGGGACGAGCAGTACTTC. Its protein is CSNNQGDEQYF.

About this clonotype itself: A read error may be the cause here, since a much bigger clone is one base away. The chain carries TRBV6-1 and TRBJ2-1, with D perhaps TRBD1 (5 bases). The germline gives CDR1 MNHNS, CDR2 SASEGT. CDR3 length: 13 amino acids. V gave up 7 bases and J gave up 3 bases, with 10 bases separating them. CDR3 in amino acids: CASNGAHYNEQFF. DNA of the CDR3: TGTGCCAGCAATGGGGCTCACTACAATGAGCAGTTCTTC.

This clonotype has a count of ten or more. This chain joins TRBV10-2 and TRBJ2-7; no firm D call. Per germline, CDR1 WSHSY and CDR2 SAAADI. This CDR3 has 11 amino acids. The V gene lost 7 bases and the J gene lost 2 bases, with 6 bases spanning the gap. The DNA for the CDR3 is TGCGCCAGCAAAGCCGCCTACGAGCAGTACTTC. The encoded protein is CASKAAYEQYF.

This clonotype was recorded a few times. The junction departs from the called germline gene at one end, perhaps through a read error. V usage is TRBV7-9 and J usage is TRBJ1-2; tentatively, D is TRBD1 (5 bases). This CDR3 region has 13 residues. Germline assignment: CDR1 SEHNR and CDR2 FQNEAQ (reference sequence). CDR3 DNA sequence: TGTGCCAGCAGGCAAGACAGCGCCGCTGGCTACATCTTC. It specifies CASRQDSAAGYIF.

V usage is TRBV5-4 and J usage is TRBJ2-2; 10 nucleotides align to TRBD1. With V trimmed by 7 bases and J by 9 bases, 15 bases remained unmatched. The length of the CDR3 is 16 residues. The germline V gene encodes CDR1 SGHNT and CDR2 YYREEE (reference sequence). Written as DNA, the CDR3 is TGTGCCAGCGGCAACCGGGACAGGGGCGAGACCAGGGAGCTGTTTTTT. The encoded protein is CASGNRDRGETRELFF.

As for this clonotype: This CDR3 fails to terminate in the conserved phenylalanine or tryptophan, so it likely reflects a read error. The V and J genes are TRBV7-9 and TRBJ2-7, with D possibly TRBD2 on 6 matching bases. This CDR3 has 14 residues. In germline, CDR1 is SEHNR, CDR2 FQNEAQ (reference sequence). The CDR3 here is CASSAEGREDEQYL. CDR3 nucleotide sequence: TGTGCAAGCAGCGCGGAGGGGAGAGAGGACGAGCAGTACTTA.

This clonotype was seen more than once but under ten times. The chain is built from TRBV2 and TRBJ2-7, with D perhaps matching TRBD1 (5 bases). V was pared by 7 bases and J by 0 bases, with 7 bases between. The CDR3 is 12 residues long. Germline V gene data show CDR1 as SNHLY and CDR2 as FYNNEI. CDR3 sequence (DNA): TGTGCCAGCAAGGGGTTCTCCTACGAGCAGTACTTC. Amino acid sequence: CASKGFSYEQYF. Full variable domain (outside the CDR3, taken from reference TRBV2 and TRBJ2-7): EPEVTQTPSHQVTQMGQEVILRCVPISNHLYFYWYRQILGQKVEFLVSFYNNEISEKSEIFDDQFSVERPDGSNFTLKIRSTKLEDSAMYFCASKGFSYEQYFGPGTRLTVT.

In its sample, this clonotype was seen many times. This sequence joins TRBV5-1 and TRBJ2-7, with TRBD1 identical over 9 bases. The V gene's germline CDR1 is SGHRS and CDR2 YFSETQ. Germline trimming cut 4 bases from V and 3 bases from J; bases unmatched to any gene: 5. This CDR3 comprises 14 residues. The CDR3 spells CASSLDRGLYEQYF. The CDR3, as DNA: TGCGCCAGCAGCCTGGACAGGGGTCTCTACGAGCAGTACTTC.

This clonotype has a single count. At one end, the junction sequence differs from germline, possibly due to a read error. The V and J genes are TRBV29-1 and TRBJ2-7; 12 bases fit TRBD1. The CDR3 covers 13 residues. CDR1 is SQVTM and CDR2 is ANQGSEA in the germline V gene. The CDR3 DNA sequence: TGCAGCGGCATGGGACAGGGGGCCTACGAGCAATACTTC. It specifies CSGMGQGAYEQYF.

This clonotype has a single count. This sequence may be a read error, since a much larger clone differs from it by one base. The chain uses TRBV5-8 and TRBJ2-5; the D call may be TRBD1 or TRBD2 (7 bases each). The V gene lost 0 bases and the J gene lost 9 bases, with 15 bases spanning the gap. Germline CDR1 is SGHTS and CDR2 is YDEGEE. The CDR3 length is 14 residues. CDR3 DNA: TGTGCCAGCAGCTTGGAAGGGGGCCGGGAGGCCCAGTACTTC. This translates into CASSLEGGREAQYF.

This clonotype came up many times. This chain uses TRBV7-9 with TRBJ2-7; 7 bases are shared with TRBD2. Germline V CDR1 and CDR2: SEHNR, FQNEAQ (reference sequence). The CDR3 length is 13 residues. V was pared by 6 bases and J by 1 base, with 3 bases of the junction left unmatched. CDR3: CASSRGESYEQYF. In nucleotides, the CDR3 is TGTGCCAGCAGTCGGGGGGAATCCTACGAGCAGTACTTC.

The rearrangement joins TRBV14 to TRBJ1-1; D unresolved. Germline V gene lookup returns CDR1 SGHDN and CDR2 FVKESK. This CDR3 spans 13 amino acids. V lost 7 bases to trimming and J lost 1 base, with 10 bases between them. The CDR3 DNA reads as TGTGCCAGCATCCCGGACTGGAACACTGAAGCTTTCTTT. Translating it yields CASIPDWNTEAFF. Supplemented by reference TRBV14 and TRBJ1-1, the full variable domain reads EAGVTQFPSHSVIEKGQTVTLRCDPISGHDNLYWYRRVMGKEIKFLLHFVKESKQDESGMPNNRFLAERTGGTYSTLKVQPAELEDSGVYFCASIPDWNTEAFFGQGTRLTVV.

This clonotype was detected many times. The chain couples TRBV12-3 or TRBV12-4 to TRBJ2-1, with D maybe TRBD1 (6 bases). The CDR3 totals 15 residues. The ends were cut back, 6 bases at V and 8 bases at J, with 20 bases in the middle. In nucleotides, the CDR3 is TGTGCCAGCAGGCACAGGGATTCGGCCTTCTATGAGCAGTTCTTC. As protein: CASRHRDSAFYEQFF.

This clonotype has ten or more counts. One end of the junction fails to match germline, which may point to a read error. V usage is TRBV6-2 or TRBV6-3 and J usage is TRBJ1-1, with D hard to call. Germline CDR1 reads MNHEY; CDR2 reads SVGEGT. CDR3 size: 13 residues. CDR3 amino acids: CASNYNTGRGAFF. In nucleotides, the CDR3 is TGTGCCAGCAATTACAACACTGGACGGGGAGCTTTCTTT.

V is TRBV20-1 and J is TRBJ2-3, with a possible D match to TRBD2 (6 bases). The V end lost 6 bases, the J end lost 3 bases, and 22 bases lay between the germline ends. This CDR3 spans 16 amino acids. Germline V gene sequence: CDR1 DFQATT, CDR2 SNEGSKA (reference sequence). DNA of the CDR3: TGCAGTGCCACATCGAGGGGTGCGGGGCCGACAGATACGCAGTATTTT. It encodes CSATSRGAGPTDTQYF.

This chain uses TRBV11-2 with TRBJ2-5, with a tentative D call TRBD2 (5 bases). V shed 0 bases and J shed 5 bases, with 13 bases lying between them. Per germline, CDR1 SGHAT and CDR2 FQNNGV. The CDR3 runs to 15 residues. The CDR3 protein is CASSLDCARGETQYF. The CDR3 nucleotides are TGTGCCAGCAGCTTAGATTGTGCTAGAGGGGAGACCCAGTACTTC. The variable domain in full, completed from reference TRBV11-2 and TRBJ2-5, reads EAGVAQSPRYKIIEKRQSVAFWCNPISGHATLYWYQQILGQGPKLLIQFQNNGVVDDSQLPKDRFSAERLKGVDSTLKIQPAKLEDSAVYLCASSLDCARGETQYFGPGTRLLVL.

This clonotype was detected a few times. The junction does not match germline at one end; this may be a read error. This sequence joins TRBV29-1 and TRBJ1-2; D call uncertain. Germline CDR1 reads SQVTM; CDR2 reads ANQGSEA. The CDR3 covers 14 residues. The DNA of the CDR3 is TGCAGCGTTGAGGGCAGTTTTTCCAACTATGGCTACGCCTTC. Encoded protein: CSVEGSFSNYGYAF.

As regards this clonotype: The junction differs from germline at one of its ends, possibly a read error. The CDR3 nucleotides read TGTACCAGCAGTTTGGGCGGGAGTGGTCAGCCCCAGCATTTT. Residues: CTSSLGGSGQPQHF. This sequence joins TRBV12-3 or TRBV12-4 and TRBJ1-5; the D is unclear. The CDR3 contains 14 residues.

Of note for this clonotype: Since the CDR3 does not end with the conserved phenylalanine or tryptophan, this likely comes from a read error. The DNA is left out, because the CDR3 cannot be placed on it with certainty; the CDR3 is given as TCRdb lists it. The gene calls are TRBV12-3 or TRBV12-4 and TRBJ1-6; TRBD1 is the table's D call, not checked against the DNA. Termini included, the CDR3 measures 15 amino acids. The chain's CDR3 is CASSRTGTGGSAPHS.

The chain links TRBV5-4 to TRBJ2-7, with TRBD2 matching over 9 bases. The germline CDR1 and CDR2 sequences are SGHNT and YYREEE (reference sequence). After removal of 8 bases from V and 4 bases from J, the junction contained 10 bases not matched to a gene. CDR3 size: 14 residues. CDR3 nucleotides: TGTGCCAGTGGCCTCACAGCGGGAGGTTACGAGCAGTACTTC. Its protein product is CASGLTAGGYEQYF.

A remark on this clonotype: Germline is not matched at one junction end, which may reflect a read error. The chain recombines TRBV11-2 with TRBJ2-2; 14 bases fit TRBD2. Germline CDR1 SGHAT, CDR2 FQNNGV. The CDR3 is 18 amino acids. In nucleotides, the CDR3 is TGTGCAAGCAGCTCGGGACTAGCGGGGGCGACGAACACCGGGGAGCTGTGTTTT. Protein product: CASSSGLAGATNTGELCF.

About this clonotype itself: A read error may account for a junction end that differs from germline. The chain uses TRBV11-1 and TRBJ2-7; TRBD2 might be the D (5 bases). Per the germline V gene, CDR1 is SGHAT and CDR2 is FQDESV (reference sequence). This CDR3 is 17 amino acids long. DNA for the CDR3: TGTACCAGCGGCCCCCGTCTGGGCGGATCCTGCTCCTACGAGCAGTACTTC. Amino acids: CTSGPRLGGSCSYEQYF.

As regards this clonotype: A much larger clonotype is one base distant, so this may be a read error. The rearrangement joins TRBV12-3 or TRBV12-4 to TRBJ2-1, with 10 bases that match TRBD2. CDR3 size: 14 residues. The CDR3 loop is CTSSLLAGYNEQFF. The CDR3 DNA follows: TGTACCAGCAGTTTACTAGCGGGGTACAATGAGCAGTTCTTC.

Concerning this clonotype: Germline is not matched at one junction end, which may reflect a read error. The chain links TRBV29-1 to TRBJ1-2; 7 bases are shared with TRBD1. The germline CDR1 and CDR2 sequences are SQVTM and ANQGSEA. This CDR3 is built from 16 residues. CDR3 protein: CSIEGSGGISDYGYTF. The DNA of the CDR3 is TGCAGCATTGAAGGGTCAGGGGGGATTTCGGACTATGGCTACACCTTC.